The text below deals with one T cell receptor (beta chain). Trimming stripped 2 bases from V and 1 base from J, with 16 bases between. The CDR3 covers 17 residues. The germline V gene encodes CDR1 MNHEY and CDR2 SMNVEV (reference sequence). The data derive from a study of immune characterization of retroperitoneal liposarcoma. TCRdb ran MiXCR on the PCR reads and lists one entry per CDR3 protein. The sample contains fewer than 14,000 distinct CDR3 sequences, around a quarter of which appear only once. This receptor was obtained from a male donor with retroperitoneal liposarcoma. This chain links TRBV27 with TRBJ2-3; D remains ambiguous. Sequenced: tumor tissue. The DNA for the CDR3 is TGTGCCAGCAGTTTAAGGCCGCTGGGATGGGGCACAGATACGCAGTATTTT. As protein: CASSLRPLGWGTDTQYF.